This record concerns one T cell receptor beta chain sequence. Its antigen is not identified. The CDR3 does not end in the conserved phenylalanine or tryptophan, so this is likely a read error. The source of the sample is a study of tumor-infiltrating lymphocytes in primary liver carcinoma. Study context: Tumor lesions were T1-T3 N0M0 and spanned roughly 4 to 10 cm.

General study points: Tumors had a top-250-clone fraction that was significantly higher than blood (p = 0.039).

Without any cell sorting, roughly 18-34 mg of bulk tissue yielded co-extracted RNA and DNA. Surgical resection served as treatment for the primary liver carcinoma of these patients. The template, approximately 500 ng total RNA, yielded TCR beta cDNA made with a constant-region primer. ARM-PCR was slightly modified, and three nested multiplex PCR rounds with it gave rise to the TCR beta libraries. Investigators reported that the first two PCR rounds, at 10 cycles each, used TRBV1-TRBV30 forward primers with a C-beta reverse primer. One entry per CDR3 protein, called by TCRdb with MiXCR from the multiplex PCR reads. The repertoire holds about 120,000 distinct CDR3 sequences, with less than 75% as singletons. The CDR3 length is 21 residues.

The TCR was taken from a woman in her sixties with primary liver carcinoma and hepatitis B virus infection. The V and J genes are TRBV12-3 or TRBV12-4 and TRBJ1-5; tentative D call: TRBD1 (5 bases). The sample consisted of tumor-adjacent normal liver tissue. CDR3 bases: TGTGCCATCAGTTTAGCCCCGGCGGCAGTCATTTATCGGGGCGGCAATCAGCCCCAGCATTCT. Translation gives CAISLAPAAVIYRGGNQPQHS.